This T cell receptor (beta chain) was observed in a study of T cell repertoires in cytomegalovirus infection. Turning to the study itself: Recently identified HLA-C-restricted CMV epitopes and well-studied HLA-B-restricted CMV epitopes were used by the study. Indications of both CMV infection and matching HLA type were provided by public TCR beta signatures. Study-wide findings and caveats: Cumulative public TCR beta family frequency identified CMV carriers with the relevant HLA. Clonotypes of TCR beta that were HLA-C-restricted and CMV-specific dominated the ex vivo response.

TCRdb independently ran MiXCR on the reads; one entry per CDR3 protein. Of about a million distinct CDR3 sequences in the sample, roughly 30% are singletons; the top ten hold roughly an eighth. This clonotype turned up a few times. Its target is not known. J gave up 3 bases and V 5 bases, and 10 bases lay outside the gene matches. This CDR3 contains 16 residues. The sequence was collected from a human donor in good health (CMV status not recorded). Some clones in this sample may be carry-over from other donors' samples. The sample was cultured CD8+ T cells from PBMCs, taken from culture after CMV antigen stimulation. The chain joins TRBV12-3 or TRBV12-4 to TRBJ2-7; 10 bases are shared with TRBD1. The CDR3 spells CASSRSTGTGDYEQYF. In nucleotides, the CDR3 is TGTGCCAGCAGTCGGTCCACCGGGACAGGGGACTACGAGCAGTACTTC.